The table lists the clone carrying this TCR beta chain with a count of one. The antigen remains unidentified. The sample originates from a study of identifying expanded T cells in peripheral blood. Findings and caveats of the study: Across healthy donors, higher total template counts meant significantly greater two-week count variance.

Using immunoSEQ multiplex PCR, the repertoire was profiled, and TCRdb retains in-frame clones only, with some absent. The sample has around 120,000 clones, 75% to 90% seen once. Germline V gene data show CDR1 as SEHNR and CDR2 as FQNEAQ (reference sequence). The CDR3 runs 16 residues. V was trimmed by 1 base and J by 3 bases, leaving 13 bases between them. No infections or other immune events were documented during collection. The TCR sequence derives from a person aged 18-70 years in good health. The rearrangement links TRBV7-9 to TRBJ2-1; D is unresolved. The sequencing input was blood. CDR3 region: CASSLGSAPHYNEQFF. In DNA form, the CDR3 reads TGTGCCAGCAGCTTAGGATCCGCACCCCACTACAATGAGCAGTTCTTC.